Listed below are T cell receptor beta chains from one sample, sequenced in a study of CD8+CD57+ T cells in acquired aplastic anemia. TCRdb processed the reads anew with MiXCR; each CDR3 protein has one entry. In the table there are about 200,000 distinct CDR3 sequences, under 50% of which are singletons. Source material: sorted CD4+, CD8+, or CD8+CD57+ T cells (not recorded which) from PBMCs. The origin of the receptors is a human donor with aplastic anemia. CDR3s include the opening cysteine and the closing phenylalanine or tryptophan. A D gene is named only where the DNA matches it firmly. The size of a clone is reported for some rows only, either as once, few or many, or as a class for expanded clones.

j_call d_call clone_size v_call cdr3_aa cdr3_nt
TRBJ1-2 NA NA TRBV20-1 CSAEWLYGYTF TGCAGTGCCGAATGGCTCTATGGCTACACCTTC
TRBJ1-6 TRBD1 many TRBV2 CASTGTESSPLHF TGTGCCAGTACCGGGACAGAGAGTTCACCCCTCCACTTT
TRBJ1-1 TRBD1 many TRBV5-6 CASSWTGGGTEAFF TGTGCCAGCAGCTGGACAGGGGGGGGCACTGAAGCTTTCTTT
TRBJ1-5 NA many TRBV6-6 CASTQAGGNQPQHF TGTGCCAGCACGCAGGCCGGGGGCAATCAGCCCCAGCATTTT
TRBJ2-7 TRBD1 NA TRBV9 CASGLGQGDPYEQYF TGTGCCAGCGGCCTGGGACAGGGGGACCCCTACGAGCAGTACTTC
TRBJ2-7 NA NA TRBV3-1 CASSSTESYEQYF TGTGCCAGCAGCTCAACAGAGTCCTACGAGCAGTACTTC
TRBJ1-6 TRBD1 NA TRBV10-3 CAISNTATGNSPLRF TGTGCCATCAGTAACACTGCGACAGGGAATTCACCCCTCCGCTTT
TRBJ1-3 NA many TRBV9 CASSVGGTGDRNTIYF TGTGCCAGCAGCGTTGGAGGGACCGGCGACCGAAACACCATATATTTT
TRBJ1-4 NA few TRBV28 CASSPRVEKLFF TGTGCCAGCAGTCCCAGGGTTGAAAAACTGTTTTTT
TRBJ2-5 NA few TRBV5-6 CASSLGGAGLQTQYF TGTGCCAGCAGCTTGGGAGGGGCAGGACTCCAGACCCAGTACTTC
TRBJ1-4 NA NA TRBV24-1 CATSDGLNEKLFF TGTGCCACCAGTGATGGGCTTAATGAAAAACTGTTTTTT
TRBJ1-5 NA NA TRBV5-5 CASSLLGDREQPQHF TGTGCCAGCAGCTTGCTTGGGGACCGTGAGCAGCCCCAGCATTTT
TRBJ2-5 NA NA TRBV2 CASGRGPRTQYF TGTGCCAGCGGCCGGGGGCCGAGGACCCAGTACTTC
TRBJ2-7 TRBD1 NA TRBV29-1 CSAADRAWEQYF TGCAGCGCTGCGGACAGGGCGTGGGAGCAGTACTTC
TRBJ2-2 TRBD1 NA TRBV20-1 CSASFTGGGELFF TGCAGTGCGTCCTTCACAGGGGGCGGGGAGCTGTTTTTT
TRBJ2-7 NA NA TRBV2 CASRGLGPYEQYF TGTGCCAGCAGGGGACTGGGGCCCTACGAGCAGTACTTC
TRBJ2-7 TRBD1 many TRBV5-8 CASSFGAGGSSYEQYF TGTGCCAGCAGCTTTGGGGCAGGGGGTAGCTCCTACGAGCAGTACTTC
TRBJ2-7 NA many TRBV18 CASSPDSEQYF TGTGCCAGCTCACCGGACAGCGAGCAGTACTTC
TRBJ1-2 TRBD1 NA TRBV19 CASSIASTGYDGYTF TGTGCCAGTAGTATAGCCTCGACAGGGTATGATGGCTACACCTTC
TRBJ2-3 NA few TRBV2 CASRLGRDTQYF TGTGCCAGCAGACTAGGTCGCGATACGCAGTATTTT
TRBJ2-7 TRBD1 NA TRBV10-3 CAIRGTGTGYEQYF TGTGCCATCAGGGGAACCGGGACAGGCTACGAGCAGTACTTC
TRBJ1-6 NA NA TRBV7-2 CASSLGGASALSSPLHF TGTGCCAGCAGCTTAGGTGGGGCCTCGGCGTTGAGTTCACCCCTCCACTTT
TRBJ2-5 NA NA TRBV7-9 CASSLEVDSETQYF TGTGCCAGCAGCTTAGAGGTTGATTCGGAGACCCAGTACTTC
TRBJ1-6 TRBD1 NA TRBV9 CASTPGTGYNSPLHF TGTGCCAGCACACCCGGGACAGGGTACAATTCACCCCTCCACTTT
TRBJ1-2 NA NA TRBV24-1 CATSDKADYGYTF TGTGCCACCAGTGATAAGGCGGACTATGGCTACACCTTC
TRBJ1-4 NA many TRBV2 CASSEMSATNEKLFF TGTGCCAGCAGTGAAATGAGCGCAACTAATGAAAAACTGTTTTTT
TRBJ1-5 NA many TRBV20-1 CSASGVSQGGLGQPQHF TGCAGTGCTAGTGGCGTTTCACAGGGCGGGTTGGGTCAGCCCCAGCATTTT
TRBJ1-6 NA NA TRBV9 CASSPEWDSPLHF TGTGCCAGCAGCCCCGAGTGGGATTCACCCCTCCACTTT
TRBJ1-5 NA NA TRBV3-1 CASSHRGNQPQHF TGTGCCAGCAGCCACAGGGGCAATCAGCCCCAGCATTTT
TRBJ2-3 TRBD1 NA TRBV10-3 CAISGTGITDTQYF TGTGCCATCAGCGGGACAGGGATCACAGATACGCAGTATTTT
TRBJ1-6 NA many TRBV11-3 CASSLGDDSPLHF TGTGCCAGCAGCTTAGGGGACGACTCACCCCTCCACTTT
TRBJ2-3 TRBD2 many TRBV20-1 CSARAIAGGRTDTQYF TGCAGTGCTAGGGCAATAGCGGGGGGCAGGACAGATACGCAGTATTTT
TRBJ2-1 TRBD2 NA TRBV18 CASSPGTSGVNEQFF TGTGCCAGCTCACCCGGGACTAGCGGGGTTAATGAGCAGTTCTTC
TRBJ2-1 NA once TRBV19 CASSYLGTLYNEQFF TGTGCCAGTAGTTATTTAGGGACGTTGTACAATGAGCAGTTCTTC
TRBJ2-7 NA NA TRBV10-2 CASSQRGTYEQYF TGCGCCAGCAGCCAGAGGGGGACCTACGAGCAGTACTTC
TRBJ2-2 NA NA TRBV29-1 CSGGGNTGELFF TGCAGCGGTGGGGGGAACACCGGGGAGCTGTTTTTT
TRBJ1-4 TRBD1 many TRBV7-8 CASSLEGQSSSTNEKLFF TGTGCCAGCAGCTTAGAGGGACAGTCTTCCTCAACTAATGAAAAACTGTTTTTT
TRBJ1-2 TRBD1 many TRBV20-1 CSASPPSGTALHYGYTF TGCAGTGCTAGTCCCCCTTCCGGGACAGCATTACACTATGGCTACACCTTC
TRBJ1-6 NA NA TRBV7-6 CASSLNSANSPLHF TGTGCCAGCAGCTTAAATTCGGCAAATTCACCCCTCCACTTT
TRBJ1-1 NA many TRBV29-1 CSALSVVNTEAFF TGCAGCGCTCTGTCTGTGGTGAACACTGAAGCTTTCTTT
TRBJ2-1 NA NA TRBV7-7 CASSLSPRNEQFF TGTGCTAGCAGCTTATCCCCGAGGAATGAGCAGTTCTTC
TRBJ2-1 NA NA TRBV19 CASSIGRANEQFF TGTGCCAGTAGTATAGGCAGGGCCAATGAGCAGTTCTTC
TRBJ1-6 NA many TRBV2 CASSGGGIYNSPLHF TGTGCCAGCAGTGGCGGGGGGATCTATAATTCACCCCTCCACTTT
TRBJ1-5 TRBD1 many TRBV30 CAWREGADQPQHF TGTGCCTGGAGAGAGGGGGCCGATCAGCCCCAGCATTTT
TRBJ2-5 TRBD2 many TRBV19 CASSPGTSGGETQYF TGTGCCAGTAGTCCCGGGACTAGCGGGGGGGAGACCCAGTACTTC
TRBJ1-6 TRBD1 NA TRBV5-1 CASRGTGGRNSPLHF TGCGCCAGCAGGGGGACAGGGGGTAGGAATTCACCCCTCCATTTT